The clone carrying this TCR beta chain was found a few times. TCRalpha and TCRbeta libraries used 5'RACE with constant-segment primers and UMIs. Each CDR3 protein is one row after TCRdb ran MiXCR on the 5' RACE reads. This table holds 95,000 to 110,000 distinct CDR3 sequences, under 15% found once. This record belongs to a study of T-cell memory formation after mild COVID-19. For the study at large: TCR clusters were mostly confined to one donor each.

The receptor was derived from a man aged 18 to 29 who had mild COVID-19 (a few samples of this study predate the infection). Cell type and time point are not known. The sequenced sample consisted of PBMCs or a T cell subset sorted from them (not recorded which).

The CDR3, as DNA: TGTGCCAGCAGCTTAGGGGCTAGCGGGGGAGCTACAGATACGCAGTATTTT. It encodes CASSLGASGGATDTQYF. The rearrangement joins TRBV7-6 to TRBJ2-3, with 10 bases aligning to TRBD2. The V gene's germline CDR1 is SGHVS and CDR2 FNYEAQ. The V and J ends lost 1 base and 3 bases, in that order; junction bases with no gene match: 7. The CDR3 is 17 residues long.